These T cell receptor beta chains were read from a single sample in a study of T cell changes during pregnancy in multiple sclerosis. TCRdb's table, derived via immunoSEQ multiplex PCR, lists solely in-frame clones and lacks some. This sample carries approximately 80,000 clones, approximately 94% of them seen once, and the ten largest clones take more than 2%. The material sequenced was peripheral blood, taken in the third trimester of pregnancy. The receptors originated from a female donor with multiple sclerosis, enrolled in a pregnancy study. The CDR3 runs from the conserved cysteine through the conserved F or W. Fields, in order: V gene, clone size, J gene, D gene, CDR3 protein, CDR3 DNA. A D gene is named only where the DNA matches it firmly. Where a row states a size, it is once, few, many or the class of an expanded clone; other rows omit it.

TRBV14	-	TRBJ1-2	-	CASSIHQGLGGYTF	TGTGCCAGCAGCATTCATCAGGGTCTGGGCGGCTACACCTTC
TRBV27	-	TRBJ1-4	-	CASSSLGGVNEKLFF	TGTGCCAGCAGTTCGCTCGGAGGGGTTAATGAAAAACTGTTTTTT
TRBV2	-	TRBJ2-3	-	CASSEEDNTDTQYF	TGTGCCAGCAGTGAAGAGGACAACACAGATACGCAGTATTTT
TRBV15	-	TRBJ1-1	-	CATSRVVNTEAFF	TGTGCCACCAGCAGAGTAGTGAACACTGAAGCTTTCTTT
TRBV4-2	-	TRBJ2-7	TRBD2	CASSPPGLAGDSYEQYF	TGTGCCAGCAGCCCGCCCGGATTAGCGGGGGACTCCTACGAGCAGTACTTC
TRBV27	-	TRBJ1-2	TRBD1	CASSLQGAPGYTF	TGTGCCAGCAGTCTACAGGGGGCGCCCGGCTACACCTTC
TRBV5-1	-	TRBJ1-2	-	CAGSLGGEGYTF	TGCGCCGGCAGCTTGGGGGGCGAGGGCTACACCTTC
TRBV7-9	-	TRBJ1-1	-	CASSGELNTEAFF	TGTGCCAGCAGCGGAGAGTTGAACACTGAAGCTTTCTTT
TRBV7-8	-	TRBJ1-4	-	CASSPRQVDPEKLFF	TGTGCCAGCAGCCCAAGACAGGTGGACCCAGAAAAACTGTTTTTT
TRBV5-5	-	TRBJ2-3	TRBD2	CASSLRVAGTDTQYF	TGTGCCAGCAGCTTGAGGGTAGCGGGGACGGATACGCAGTATTTT
TRBV10-2	few	TRBJ1-2	TRBD1	CASSESGQHYGYTF	TGCGCCAGCAGTGAGTCGGGACAGCACTATGGCTACACCTTC